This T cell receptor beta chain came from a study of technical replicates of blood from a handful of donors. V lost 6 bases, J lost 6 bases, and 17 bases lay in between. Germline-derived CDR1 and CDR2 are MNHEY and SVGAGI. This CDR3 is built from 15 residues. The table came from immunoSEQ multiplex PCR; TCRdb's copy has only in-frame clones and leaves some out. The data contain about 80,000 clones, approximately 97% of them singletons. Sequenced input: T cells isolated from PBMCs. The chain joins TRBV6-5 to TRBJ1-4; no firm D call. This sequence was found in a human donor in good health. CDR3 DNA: TGTGCCAGCAGCCTCAATCCGGGATCTCATGAAAAACTGTTTTTT. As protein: CASSLNPGSHEKLFF.